The 5 T cell receptor beta chains below were found in one sample sequenced in a study of blood T cells in healthy people across ages. Next came a second PCR, run for about 7 to 12 cycles, which used a sample-barcoded 5' primer along with a J-beta primer mix. TCRdb used MiXCR to reprocess the 5' RACE reads, holding one entry per CDR3 protein. The sample carries about 730,000 distinct CDR3 sequences, roughly 47% recorded once. Sequenced input: blood. All receptors come from a woman aged 60 to 75 in good health.

The genes are TRBV12-3 or TRBV12-4 and TRBJ2-1, with 9 bases that match TRBD1. The junction had 13 bases not matched to a gene; V was cut back by 4 bases and J by 0 bases. This CDR3 region has 19 residues. The CDR3 loop is CASSSGTGLGRGSYNEQFF. In DNA form, the CDR3 reads TGTGCCAGCAGTTCAGGGACAGGGTTAGGTCGGGGCTCCTACAATGAGCAGTTCTTC.

In its sample, this clonotype was seen a few times. This rearrangement joins TRBV5-5 to TRBJ2-3, with D tentatively TRBD2 (6 bases). Deletions cut 3 bases from V and 2 bases from J, with 19 bases between. The CDR3 sequence is 17 residues long. CDR1 is SGHKS, CDR2 YYEKEE, per germline (reference sequence). The DNA for the CDR3 is TGTGCCAGCAGCTACCAACGGGGCGGGACCGACACAGATACGCAGTATTTT. Translating gives CASSYQRGGTDTDTQYF.

This clonotype has only one observation. The rearrangement joins TRBV15 to TRBJ2-3, with 7 bases lining up with TRBD1. CDR1 is LNHNV and CDR2 is YYDKDF in the germline V gene (reference sequence). The CDR3 covers 12 residues. The junction had 4 bases not matched to a gene; V was cut back by 0 bases and J by 13 bases. CDR3 loop: CATSRDRDSKYF. In DNA form, the CDR3 reads TGTGCCACCAGCAGAGACCGGGACAGCAAGTATTTT.

The chain carries TRBV29-1 and TRBJ2-1; D gene uncertain. CDR1 is SQVTM, CDR2 ANQGSEA, per germline. V shed 7 bases and J shed 10 bases, with 20 bases lying between them. The CDR3 spans 13 residues. The DNA for the CDR3 is TGCAGCGCCCGTGCCCCCGCATCCCTGGAGCAGTTCTTC. Its protein product is CSARAPASLEQFF.

This clonotype was found a few times. The J gene is TRBJ1-5, the V gene TRBV7-2; D unclear. The CDR3 is 14 amino acids. The ends were cut back, 2 bases at V and 3 bases at J, with 8 bases in the middle. Germline CDR1 reads SGHTA; CDR2 reads FQGNSA. The CDR3 DNA reads as TGTGCCAGCAGCTTAAACAGAATCAATCAGCCCCAGCATTTT. This encodes CASSLNRINQPQHF.